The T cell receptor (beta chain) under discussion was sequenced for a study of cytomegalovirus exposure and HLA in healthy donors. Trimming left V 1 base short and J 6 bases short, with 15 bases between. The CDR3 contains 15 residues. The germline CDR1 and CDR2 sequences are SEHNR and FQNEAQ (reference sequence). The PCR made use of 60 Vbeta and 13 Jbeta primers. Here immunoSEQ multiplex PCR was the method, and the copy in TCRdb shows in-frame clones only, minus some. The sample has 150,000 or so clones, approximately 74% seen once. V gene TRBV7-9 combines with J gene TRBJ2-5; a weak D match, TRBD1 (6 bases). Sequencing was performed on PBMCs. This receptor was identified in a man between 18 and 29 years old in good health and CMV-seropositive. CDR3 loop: CASSLEMGAEKTQYF. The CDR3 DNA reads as TGTGCCAGCAGCTTAGAAATGGGGGCCGAGAAGACCCAGTACTTC.